The next 14 T cell receptor beta chains were all read from a single sample in a study of spatial heterogeneity in lung cancer. Time point of the sample: sample taken at primary tumor resection. TCRdb reprocessed the 5' RACE reads with MiXCR, giving one entry per CDR3 protein. Of about 21,000 distinct CDR3 sequences in the sample, approximately 5.8% are singletons; the top ten hold around a third. The sequencing here drew on PBMCs, taken at surgery. The source is a male donor with early-stage non-small cell lung cancer.

This clonotype was detected a few times. This sequence joins TRBV7-9 and TRBJ1-1; D remains unclear. Between the trimmed V and J ends, which lost 0 bases and 5 bases, there was a span of 7 bases. CDR1 and CDR2 from the germline V gene are SEHNR and FQNEAQ (reference sequence). The CDR3 is made up of 13 amino acids. CDR3 coding DNA: TGTGCCAGCAGCTTAGCGGCGGCGACTGAAGCTTTCTTT. This translates into CASSLAAATEAFF.

The V and J genes are TRBV28 and TRBJ2-1; D gene ambiguous. The CDR3 contains 15 residues. V was trimmed by 10 bases and J by 0 bases, leaving 16 bases between them. Germline CDR1 is MDHEN and CDR2 is SYDVKM. The CDR3 DNA reads TGTGCCAACATCCGGCGGCCTAGCTCCTACAATGAGCAGTTCTTC. It codes for CANIRRPSSYNEQFF.

This clonotype was counted many times. The chain links TRBV29-1 to TRBJ2-7, with D uncertain. The length of the CDR3 is 12 residues. Germline V gives CDR1 SQVTM, CDR2 ANQGSEA. V lost 4 bases to trimming and J lost 4 bases, with 11 bases between them. CDR3 bases: TGCAGCGTTGTAGAACAGACGTACGAGCAGTACTTC. It encodes CSVVEQTYEQYF.

This clonotype was seen only a few times. The V and J genes are TRBV7-2 and TRBJ1-2; the D gene is possibly TRBD1 (5 bases). Germline CDR1 is SGHTA and CDR2 is FQGNSA. This CDR3 has 12 residues. Deletions cut 0 bases from V and 7 bases from J, with 6 bases between. The CDR3 here is CASSLAGVGYTF. CDR3 bases: TGTGCCAGCAGCTTAGCAGGGGTTGGCTACACCTTC.

Ten or more counts support this clonotype. The gene calls are TRBV7-2 and TRBJ2-5; 11 bases match TRBD2. Trimming removed 1 base from V and 4 bases from J; junction bases left unmatched: 2. The CDR3 has 15 amino acids. Germline-derived CDR1 and CDR2 are SGHTA and FQGNSA. The CDR3 DNA is TGTGCCAGCAGCTTAGTAGCGGGAGGGCCAGAGACCCAGTACTTC. Protein sequence: CASSLVAGGPETQYF. Filled out from reference TRBV7-2 and TRBJ2-5, the complete variable domain reads GAGVSQSPSNKVTEKGKDVELRCDPISGHTALYWYRQSLGQGLEFLIYFQGNSAPDKSGLPSDRFSAERTGGSVSTLTIQRTQQEDSAVYLCASSLVAGGPETQYFGPGTRLLVL.

This clonotype appeared a single time. This chain uses TRBV7-2 with TRBJ1-4; unclear D gene. The V end lost 2 bases, the J end lost 6 bases, and 16 bases lay between the germline ends. Germline V lookup: CDR1 SGHTA, CDR2 FQGNSA. The CDR3 runs to 16 residues. The CDR3 spells CASSLSRSGLDEKLFF. For the CDR3, the DNA is TGTGCCAGCAGCTTATCCCGGAGCGGTTTGGATGAAAAACTGTTTTTT.

In this sample, this clonotype turned up a few times. This chain joins TRBV7-2 and TRBJ2-5; D uncertain. CDR1 and CDR2 from the germline V gene are SGHTA and FQGNSA. CDR3 size: 15 residues. Deletions cut 5 bases from V and 5 bases from J, with 18 bases between. The CDR3 loop is CASSLVMLSKETQYF. The CDR3 region has the DNA TGTGCCAGCAGCCTCGTAATGTTGTCAAAGGAGACCCAGTACTTC.

Many counts were recorded for this clonotype. The V gene is TRBV28, the J gene TRBJ2-7; TRBD1 matches at 8 bases. Unmatched junction bases numbered 8, after V lost 6 bases and J lost 4 bases. CDR3 length: 14 amino acids. CDR1 and CDR2 from the germline V gene are MDHEN and SYDVKM. The CDR3 DNA is TGTGCCAGCAGGGGGGGACAGGCCCCGTACGAGCAGTACTTC. As protein: CASRGGQAPYEQYF. Using reference TRBV28 and TRBJ2-7 for the parts outside the CDR3, the full variable domain is DVKVTQSSRYLVKRTGEKVFLECVQDMDHENMFWYRQDPGLGLRLIYFSYDVKMKEKGDIPEGYSVSREKKERFSLILESASTNQTSMYLCASRGGQAPYEQYFGPGTRLTVT.

The J gene is TRBJ1-2, the V gene TRBV20-1; D remains unclear. Deletions cut 6 bases from V and 5 bases from J, with 13 bases between. Germline loops: CDR1 DFQATT, CDR2 SNEGSKA (reference sequence). This CDR3 contains 12 residues. CDR3 coding DNA: TGCAGTGCAAGCACAGTGACTTATGGCTACACCTTC. It encodes CSASTVTYGYTF.

This clonotype has at least ten counts. V usage is TRBV7-3 and J usage is TRBJ2-3; a weak D match, TRBD2 (5 bases). Germline V gives CDR1 SGHTA, CDR2 FQGTGA. Deletions cut 3 bases from V and 5 bases from J, with 12 bases between. This CDR3 is 14 amino acids long. The CDR3 DNA is TGTGCCAGCAGCTTTGGCCTTGGAGGAGATACGCAGTATTTT. Encoded protein: CASSFGLGGDTQYF.

Ten or more counts support this clonotype. V and J are TRBV20-1 and TRBJ2-3; no definite D call. The CDR3 is 14 amino acids. The germline CDR1 and CDR2 sequences are DFQATT and SNEGSKA (reference sequence). V was shortened by 3 bases and J by 1 base, with 11 bases between the two germline ends. As DNA, the CDR3 is TGCAGTGCTAGTCCCAGCTCTCGCACAGATACGCAGTATTTT. It translates to CSASPSSRTDTQYF.

This clonotype was counted ten times or more. The CDR3 sequence: CASSTTTQGALSGELFF. CDR3 bases: TGTGCCAGCAGCACAACGACACAGGGGGCGCTATCCGGGGAGCTGTTTTTT. The genes are TRBV7-6 and TRBJ2-2; 9 positions match TRBD1. The CDR3 covers 17 residues. J lost 6 bases, V lost 5 bases, and 13 bases had no gene match. Germline CDR1 is SGHVS and CDR2 is FNYEAQ. Combining the CDR3 with reference TRBV7-6 and TRBJ2-2 gives the whole variable domain GAGVSQSPRYKVTKRGQDVALRCDPISGHVSLYWYRQALGQGPEFLTYFNYEAQQDKSGLPNDRFSAERPEGSISTLTIQRTEQRDSAMYRCASSTTTQGALSGELFFGEGSRLTVL.

This clonotype has at least ten counts. V gene TRBV3-1 combines with J gene TRBJ2-7; D is possibly TRBD1 (5 bases). The CDR3 totals 16 residues. The V gene lost 4 bases and the J gene lost 0 bases, with 16 bases spanning the gap. Germline assignment: CDR1 LGHDT and CDR2 YNNKEL (reference sequence). CDR3 in amino acids: CASSPMDDRSSYEQYF. CDR3 sequence (DNA): TGTGCCAGCAGCCCTATGGACGACAGATCCTCCTACGAGCAGTACTTC.

This clonotype was seen ten or more times. The J gene is TRBJ2-5, the V gene TRBV27; 10 bases fit TRBD2. Germline lookup yields CDR1 MNHEY and CDR2 SMNVEV (reference sequence). V dropped 6 bases and J dropped 5; count of bases not matched to a gene: 6. The CDR3 runs to 14 residues. As DNA, the CDR3 is TGTGCCAGCAGGGCTAGCGGGAGCTGGGAGACCCAGTACTTC. Its translation is CASRASGSWETQYF.